The text below deals with one T cell receptor beta chain. Its cognate antigen is unknown. The protocol was immunoSEQ multiplex PCR, while the TCRdb copy is restricted to in-frame clones and leaves out a portion. Among about 52,000 clones listed, less than 90% were seen once. The data belong to a study of OX40 agonist ivuxolimab in advanced cancers. About the study: The patients' treatment was ivuxolimab, an agonistic anti-OX40 (CD134) antibody. Of the participants, approximately 36% had some prior anti-PD-1, anti-PD-L1 or anti-CTLA-4 therapy, which was allowed. General observations from the study: What antigens the expanded peripheral T cells recognized was never established. Expanded clones were, on average, more numerous in CD8+ T cells than in CD4+.

The CDR3 consists of 14 residues. V shed 2 bases and J 5 bases; nucleotides not matched to a gene: 4. Per germline, CDR1 SGHRS and CDR2 YFSETQ. This specimen consisted of CD4+ or CD8+ T cells sorted from blood, obtained in a trial of the OX40 agonist ivuxolimab. This TCR derives from an adult with an advanced solid tumor such as melanoma, head and neck, liver or kidney cancer. The gene calls are TRBV5-1 and TRBJ2-5, with 9 bases fitting TRBD1. CDR3 sequence reads: CASSFAGTGETQYF. CDR3 nucleotide sequence: TGCGCCAGCAGCTTTGCCGGGACAGGGGAGACCCAGTACTTC.